A selection of T cell receptor beta chains follows, all from one sample in a study of beta chain features in type 1 diabetes. Sequenced by immunoSEQ multiplex PCR; TCRdb stores in-frame clones only, minus some. This sample yields about 650,000 clones, of which around 11% are seen a single time; about 0.11% belongs to the top ten. The sequencing input was naive CD4+ T cells from blood. Source of these receptors: a man aged 25-45 years with type 1 diabetes. Both conserved end residues are part of each CDR3. The order of the fields is CDR3 protein, CDR3 DNA, clone size, V gene, J gene, D gene. The D gene is left open where the match is weak. Clone size appears in some rows only: once, few, many, or a class for an expanded clone.

CDR3: CASSFETGGNEQFF
DNA: TGCGCCAGCAGCTTTGAAACAGGGGGGAATGAGCAGTTCTTC
size: few
V: TRBV5-1
J: TRBJ2-1
D: TRBD1

CDR3: CASGPDRVIAGNTIYF
DNA: TGTGCCAGCGGCCCCGACAGGGTTATTGCTGGAAACACCATATATTTT
size: .
V: TRBV2
J: TRBJ1-3
D: TRBD1

CDR3: CASSEGSAGNTIYF
DNA: TGTGCCAGCAGTGAAGGCTCAGCTGGAAACACCATATATTTT
size: few
V: TRBV2
J: TRBJ1-3
D: .

CDR3: CASSSSRVTSNYGYTF
DNA: TGTGCCAGCAGCTCTTCCCGGGTAACTTCTAACTATGGCTACACCTTC
size: few
V: TRBV2
J: TRBJ1-2
D: .

CDR3: CASSPRTGSTEAFF
DNA: TGTGCCAGTAGTCCTCGGACAGGGTCCACTGAAGCTTTCTTT
size: .
V: TRBV19
J: TRBJ1-1
D: TRBD1

CDR3: CASRGRGSMDTEAFF
DNA: TGTGCCAGCCGGGGCCGGGGTAGTATGGACACTGAAGCTTTCTTT
size: few
V: TRBV6-1
J: TRBJ1-1
D: .

CDR3: CASSPPGQGLAFF
DNA: TGTGCCAGCAGCCCTCCGGGACAGGGTTTAGCTTTCTTT
size: few
V: TRBV7-9
J: TRBJ1-1
D: TRBD1

CDR3: CASSYIRTLVQGYTF
DNA: TGTGCCAGCAGTTACATTAGGACACTGGTGCAGGGCTACACCTTC
size: few
V: TRBV6-5
J: TRBJ1-2
D: .

CDR3: CASSSSRDRESNYGYTF
DNA: TGTGCCAGCAGCTCGTCCCGGGACAGGGAATCTAACTATGGCTACACCTTC
size: .
V: TRBV7-2
J: TRBJ1-2
D: TRBD1

CDR3: CASRKGTVANTGELFF
DNA: TGCGCCAGCAGGAAAGGGACGGTCGCGAACACCGGGGAGCTGTTTTTT
size: few
V: TRBV5-1
J: TRBJ2-2
D: .

CDR3: CASRTPGGPRTDTQYF
DNA: TGTGCCAGCAGGACTCCGGGGGGTCCTCGCACAGATACGCAGTATTTT
size: few
V: TRBV28
J: TRBJ2-3
D: TRBD2

CDR3: CASSLEGQGLAYEQYF
DNA: TGTGCCAGCAGCTTAGAGGGGCAGGGGCTGGCCTACGAGCAGTACTTC
size: few
V: TRBV11-2
J: TRBJ2-7
D: .

CDR3: CASSGVRAENYNEQFF
DNA: TGTGCCAGCAGTGGTGTCCGGGCCGAAAATTACAATGAGCAGTTCTTC
size: .
V: TRBV28
J: TRBJ2-1
D: .

CDR3: CASSPTAKNIQYF
DNA: TGTGCCAGCAGTCCCACGGCCAAAAACATTCAGTACTTC
size: few
V: TRBV2
J: TRBJ2-4
D: .

CDR3: CASSPQGVASTGELFF
DNA: TGTGCCAGCAGCCCCCAGGGGGTAGCCTCCACCGGGGAGCTGTTTTTT
size: .
V: TRBV7-9
J: TRBJ2-2
D: TRBD1

CDR3: CASSGQGDGELFF
DNA: TGTGCCAGCAGCGGACAGGGGGACGGGGAGCTGTTTTTT
size: .
V: TRBV2
J: TRBJ2-2
D: TRBD1

CDR3: CASSVQGAPAKNIQYF
DNA: TGTGCCAGCAGTGTCCAGGGGGCGCCGGCCAAAAACATTCAGTACTTC
size: few
V: TRBV6-1
J: TRBJ2-4
D: TRBD1

CDR3: CASSLEGPSYNSPLHF
DNA: TGCGCCAGCAGCTTGGAAGGGCCGTCCTATAATTCACCCCTCCACTTT
size: few
V: TRBV5-1
J: TRBJ1-6
D: .

CDR3: CASSIDTGAGANVLTF
DNA: TGTGCCAGTAGTATAGACACAGGAGCAGGGGCCAACGTCCTGACTTTC
size: .
V: TRBV19
J: TRBJ2-6
D: .

CDR3: CASSSYRAPSGANVLTF
DNA: TGTGCCAGCAGCTCGTACAGAGCCCCCTCTGGGGCCAACGTCCTGACTTTC
size: .
V: TRBV7-9
J: TRBJ2-6
D: .

CDR3: CASSLAGKTGELFF
DNA: TGTGCCAGCAGCTTAGCGGGCAAAACCGGGGAGCTGTTTTTT
size: few
V: TRBV7-6
J: TRBJ2-2
D: .

CDR3: CASSLGRGTNEKLFF
DNA: TGTGCCAGCAGTCTCGGACGGGGCACTAATGAAAAACTGTTTTTT
size: .
V: TRBV7-9
J: TRBJ1-4
D: .

CDR3: CASSIDPTGVYGYTF
DNA: TGTGCCAGTAGTATAGATCCGACAGGGGTCTATGGCTACACCTTC
size: few
V: TRBV19
J: TRBJ1-2
D: TRBD1

CDR3: CASSVGTGFEYYGYTF
DNA: TGTGCCAGCAGCGTAGGAACGGGATTCGAATACTACGGCTACACCTTC
size: few
V: TRBV9
J: TRBJ1-2
D: .

CDR3: CASSASPSDQPQHF
DNA: TGTGCCAGCAGCGCGTCACCGAGTGATCAGCCCCAGCATTTT
size: .
V: TRBV9
J: TRBJ1-5
D: .

CDR3: CASSFAGQGPDTQYF
DNA: TGTGCCAGCAGCTTCGCCGGTCAGGGCCCAGATACGCAGTATTTT
size: few
V: TRBV7-9
J: TRBJ2-3
D: .